This T cell receptor (beta chain) was captured in a study of blood T cell repertoires in COVID-19 (dated by TCRdb to between 2020 and 2021). For context, the study as a whole: Collaborator samples came from the United States, Italy and Spain and covered acute and convalescent phases of COVID-19. Subjects who had been exposed to COVID-19, were actively infected with it, or had recovered from it provided the deeply sampled blood TCRbeta repertoires that made up the dataset. The prospective study material was composed of cDNA or gDNA derived from T cells, B-cell-depleted T cells, or PBMCs. The sample metadata nearly always contained a de-identified subject ID, COVID-19 status, age in years and sex. The samples were drawn from the first 160 participants of the ongoing ImmuneRACE study and from some 1,300 subjects provided by 6 global collaborators. Where available, HLA class I and class II types were taken from metadata supplied by the sample provider and were not determined by assay-based typing. The repertoires were released in a freely available public database meant as a resource for research on the immune response to SARS-CoV-2.

Whole blood was collected in K2EDTA tubes by collaborating institutions according to the institutions' own protocols. For TCRbeta analysis, collaborators shipped samples in one of three forms: frozen whole blood, isolated PBMCs, or DNA extracted from either of those sample types. Concerning this clone itself: Its specific antigen is unknown. Per-base quality was not reported, and no clone a single base away is much larger than it.

TCRbeta CDR3 regions were amplified from genomic DNA by means of the immunoSEQ Assay, a bias-controlled multiplex PCR. For the original study's pipeline: Nucleated cell counts per sample were estimated from amplification of reference gene primers within the assay. To quantify the absolute abundance of each unique TCRbeta CDR3 rearrangement, sequence reads were collapsed and filtered. For each sample, productive Simpson clonality was calculated as the square root of Simpson's diversity index over productive rearrangements. As stored in TCRdb, this immuneACCESS dataset retains in-frame rearrangements with V and J assigned. A fraction of the clones does not appear; measured against another copy, unresolved V genes explain less than half of the discrepancy, and the remainder lacks a known reason. V, J and clone size reflect that table, while D and trimming were determined from the DNA. In all, the sample holds 50,000 to 75,000 clones, and about nine tenths of those were seen once. Around 9.4% of the sample is taken by the ten largest.

The full study reports these points: The amount of clinical and demographic metadata varied by source and participant and was provided uncurated.

This receptor was obtained from a human donor in a cohort sampled during active COVID-19. Source material: peripheral blood.

The CDR3 loop reads CASKEGSSYEQYF. The nucleotide sequence is TGCGCCAGCAAAGAGGGCAGTTCCTACGAGCAGTACTTC. The rearrangement joined TRBV5-1 to TRBJ2-7; a tentative D match to TRBD2 spans 5 bases. The trim is 6 bases for V and 1 base for J, with a gap of 11 bases between the germline ends. Inclusive of the bounding cysteine and phenylalanine, the CDR3 is 13 residues long. The CDR3 DNA has 39 bases and is translated from base 1. The germline V gene yields SGHRS for CDR1 and YFSETQ for CDR2.